This T cell receptor beta chain came from a study of identical twins. Study outcomes and limitations: Findings depended on cross-sectional statistics rather than tracking the same donors. Fewer insertions were carried by abundant cord blood beta clonotypes, but none was seen in memory repertoires.

cDNA carried unique molecular identifiers, and a universal primer site was added by template switching. In TCRdb, the 5' RACE reads were re-called with MiXCR into one record per CDR3 protein. Of 200,000 to 250,000 distinct CDR3 sequences in the sample, approximately 7% were seen once. Regarding this clonotype: Its specificity is unknown.

These data were likewise used in another study, on yellow fever vaccine responses in identical twins.

This clonotype was obtained from a woman in her late teens or twenties in good health. The specimen sequenced was memory (CD45RO+) T cells sorted from blood.

The CDR3 loop is CASSYGGRAGELFF. The CDR3 nucleotides read TGTGCCAGCAGTTACGGTGGCCGGGCCGGGGAGCTGTTTTTT. The chain couples TRBV6-5 to TRBJ2-2; D is undetermined. V was shortened by 2 bases and J by 6 bases, with 10 bases between the two germline ends. CDR1 is MNHEY, CDR2 SVGAGI, per germline. The CDR3 covers 14 residues.